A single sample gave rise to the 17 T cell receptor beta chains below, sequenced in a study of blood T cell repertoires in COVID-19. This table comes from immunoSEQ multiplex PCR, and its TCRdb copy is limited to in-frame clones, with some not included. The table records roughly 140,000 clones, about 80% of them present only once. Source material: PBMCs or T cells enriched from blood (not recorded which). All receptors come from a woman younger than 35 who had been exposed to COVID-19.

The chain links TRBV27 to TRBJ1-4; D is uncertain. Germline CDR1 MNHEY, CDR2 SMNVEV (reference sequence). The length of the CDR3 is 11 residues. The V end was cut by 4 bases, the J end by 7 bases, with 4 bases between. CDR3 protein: CASSSSEKLFF. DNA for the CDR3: TGTGCCAGCAGTTCCTCTGAAAAACTGTTTTTT.

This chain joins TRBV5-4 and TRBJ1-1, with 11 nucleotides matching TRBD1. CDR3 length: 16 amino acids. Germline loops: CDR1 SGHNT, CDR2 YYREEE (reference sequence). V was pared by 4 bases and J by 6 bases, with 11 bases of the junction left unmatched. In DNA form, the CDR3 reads TGTGCCAGCAGCCTTATAGGTGGGACAGGGGGATCTGAAGCTTTCTTT. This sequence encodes CASSLIGGTGGSEAFF.

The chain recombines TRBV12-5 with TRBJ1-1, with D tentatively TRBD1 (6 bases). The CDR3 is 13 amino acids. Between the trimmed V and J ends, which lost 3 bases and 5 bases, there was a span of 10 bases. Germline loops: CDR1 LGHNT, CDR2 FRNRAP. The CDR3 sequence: CASGFYQGTEAFF. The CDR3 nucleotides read TGTGCTAGTGGTTTCTACCAGGGGACTGAAGCTTTCTTT.

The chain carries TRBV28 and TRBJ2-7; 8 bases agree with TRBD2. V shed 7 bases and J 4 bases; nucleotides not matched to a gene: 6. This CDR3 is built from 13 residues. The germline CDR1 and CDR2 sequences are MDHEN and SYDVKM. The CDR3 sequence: CASIQSGRYEQYF. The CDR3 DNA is TGTGCCAGCATCCAAAGCGGGAGATACGAGCAGTACTTC.

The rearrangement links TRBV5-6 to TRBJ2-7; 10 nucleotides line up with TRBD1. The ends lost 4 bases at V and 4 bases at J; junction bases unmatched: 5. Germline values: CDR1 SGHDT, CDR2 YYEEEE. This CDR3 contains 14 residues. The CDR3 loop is CASSPDRGLYEQYF. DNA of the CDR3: TGTGCCAGCAGCCCGGACAGGGGGTTATACGAGCAGTACTTC. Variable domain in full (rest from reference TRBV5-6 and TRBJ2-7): DAGVTQSPTHLIKTRGQQVTLRCSPKSGHDTVSWYQQALGQGPQFIFQYYEEEERQRGNFPDRFSGHQFPNYSSELNVNALLLGDSALYLCASSPDRGLYEQYFGPGTRLTVT.

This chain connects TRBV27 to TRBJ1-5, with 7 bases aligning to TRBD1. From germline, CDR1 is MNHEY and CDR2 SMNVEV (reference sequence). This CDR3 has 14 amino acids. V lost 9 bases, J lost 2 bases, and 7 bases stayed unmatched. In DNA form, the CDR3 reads TGTGCCAGGTCCACAGGGGTTGGCAATCAGCCCCAGCATTTT. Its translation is CARSTGVGNQPQHF.

Here the CDR3 DNA reads TGTGCCAGTACCCCGGCGGGTTCTCACTATGGCTACACCTTC. Translating gives CASTPAGSHYGYTF. V gene TRBV19 combines with J gene TRBJ1-2; D is uncertain. Germline V CDR1 and CDR2: LNHDA, SQIVND (reference sequence). V lost 7 bases and J lost 3, with 15 bases in between. The CDR3 is 14 residues long.

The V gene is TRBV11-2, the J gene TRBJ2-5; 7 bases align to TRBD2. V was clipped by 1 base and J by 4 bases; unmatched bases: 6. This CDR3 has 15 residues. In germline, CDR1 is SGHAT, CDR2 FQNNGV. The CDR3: CASSLVAGVVETQYF. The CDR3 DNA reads TGTGCCAGCAGCTTAGTGGCGGGAGTGGTAGAGACCCAGTACTTC.

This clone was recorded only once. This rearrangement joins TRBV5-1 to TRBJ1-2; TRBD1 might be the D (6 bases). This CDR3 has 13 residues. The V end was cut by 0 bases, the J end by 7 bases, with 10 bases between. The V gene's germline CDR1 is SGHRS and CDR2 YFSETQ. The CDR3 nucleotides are TGCGCCAGCAGCTTGGCTGGACAGTTTGGCTACACCTTC. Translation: CASSLAGQFGYTF.

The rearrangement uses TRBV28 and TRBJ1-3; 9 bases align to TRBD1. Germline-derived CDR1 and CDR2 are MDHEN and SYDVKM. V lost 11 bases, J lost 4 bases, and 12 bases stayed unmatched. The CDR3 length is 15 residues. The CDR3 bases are TGTGCCGCCCGGACAGGGGATTTGTCGGGAAACACCATATATTTT. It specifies CAARTGDLSGNTIYF.

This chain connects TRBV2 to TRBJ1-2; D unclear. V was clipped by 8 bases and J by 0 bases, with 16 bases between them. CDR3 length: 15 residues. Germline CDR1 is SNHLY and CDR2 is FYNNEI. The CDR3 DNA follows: TGTGCCAGCTTTAGCCGGGAACGAACTAACTATGGCTACACCTTC. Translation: CASFSRERTNYGYTF.

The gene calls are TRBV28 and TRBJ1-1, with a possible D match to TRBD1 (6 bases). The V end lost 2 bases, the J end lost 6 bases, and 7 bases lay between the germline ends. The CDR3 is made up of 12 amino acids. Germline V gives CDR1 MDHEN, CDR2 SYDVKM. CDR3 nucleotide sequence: TGTGCCAGCAGTTTACCAGGGGCTGAAGCTTTCTTT. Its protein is CASSLPGAEAFF.

CDR3 DNA sequence: TGTGCCAGCAGTCTTCAGGCGTATAGCAATCAGCCCCAGCATTTT. It codes for CASSLQAYSNQPQHF. The V gene is TRBV28, the J gene TRBJ1-5; no clear D. Trimming stripped 5 bases from V and 0 bases from J, with 11 bases between. From germline, CDR1 is MDHEN and CDR2 SYDVKM. The CDR3 has 15 amino acids.

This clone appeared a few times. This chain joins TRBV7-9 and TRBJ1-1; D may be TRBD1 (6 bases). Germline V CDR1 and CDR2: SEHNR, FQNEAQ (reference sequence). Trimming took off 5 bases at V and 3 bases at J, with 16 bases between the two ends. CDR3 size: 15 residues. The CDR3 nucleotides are TGTGCCAGCAGCAAACCGGACAGTACCTACACTGAAGCTTTCTTT. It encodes CASSKPDSTYTEAFF.

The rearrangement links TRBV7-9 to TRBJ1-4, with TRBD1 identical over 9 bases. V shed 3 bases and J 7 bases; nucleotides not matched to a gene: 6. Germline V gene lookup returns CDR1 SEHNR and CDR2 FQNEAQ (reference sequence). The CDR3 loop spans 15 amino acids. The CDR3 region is CASSFYRGLSEKLFF. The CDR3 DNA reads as TGTGCCAGCAGCTTCTACAGGGGGCTAAGTGAAAAACTGTTTTTT.

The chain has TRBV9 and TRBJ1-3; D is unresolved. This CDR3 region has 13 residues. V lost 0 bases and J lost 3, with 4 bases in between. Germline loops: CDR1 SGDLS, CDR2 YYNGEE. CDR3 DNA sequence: TGTGCCAGCAGCGTAGCCGTTGGAAACACCATATATTTT. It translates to CASSVAVGNTIYF.

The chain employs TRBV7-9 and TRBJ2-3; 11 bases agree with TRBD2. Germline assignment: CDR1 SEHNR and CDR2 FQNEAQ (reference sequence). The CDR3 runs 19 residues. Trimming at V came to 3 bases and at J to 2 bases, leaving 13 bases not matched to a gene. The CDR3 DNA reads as TGTGCCAGCAGCTTCCCCACTAGCGGGAGAGCCTCATACACAGATACGCAGTATTTT. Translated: CASSFPTSGRASYTDTQYF. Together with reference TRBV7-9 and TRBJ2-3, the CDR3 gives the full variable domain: DTGVSQNPRHKITKRGQNVTFRCDPISEHNRLYWYRQTLGQGPEFLTYFQNEAQLEKSRLLSDRFSAERPKGSFSTLEIQRTEQGDSAMYLCASSFPTSGRASYTDTQYFGPGTRLTVL.